The rows below give T cell receptor beta chains drawn from one sample of a study of blood T cell repertoires in COVID-19. Assay: immunoSEQ multiplex PCR; the TCRdb copy retains only in-frame clones and omits some. The data hold tens of thousands of clones, with roughly 84% observed a single time. The sequenced sample was peripheral blood. The receptors derive from a man aged 45 to 65 with acute or convalescent COVID-19. The CDR3 runs from the conserved cysteine through the conserved F or W. The order of the fields is J gene, V gene, clone size, D gene, CDR3 protein, CDR3 DNA. A D gene is named only where the DNA matches it firmly. Clone size appears in some rows only: once, few, many, or a class for an expanded clone.

J: TRBJ2-2; V: TRBV3-1/TRBV3-2; size: -; D: -; CDR3: CASSPPLVAHFGDPGELFF; DNA: TGTGCCAGCAGCCCCCCTCTAGTGGCCCATTTCGGTGATCCCGGGGAGCTGTTTTTT
J: TRBJ2-3; V: TRBV7-9; size: -; D: TRBD2; CDR3: CASSGTSAADTQYF; DNA: TGTGCCAGCAGCGGGACTAGCGCAGCAGATACGCAGTATTTT
J: TRBJ2-3; V: TRBV4-1; size: -; D: -; CDR3: CASSQVLTSTDTQYF; DNA: TGCGCCAGCAGCCAAGTATTGACTAGCACAGATACGCAGTATTTT
J: TRBJ2-7; V: TRBV10-3; size: -; D: -; CDR3: CAISDIGTHEQYF; DNA: TGTGCCATCAGTGATATCGGGACACACGAGCAGTACTTC
J: TRBJ2-1; V: TRBV11-3; size: -; D: -; CDR3: CASSQDSYSYNEQFF; DNA: TGTGCCAGCAGCCAAGACAGTTACTCCTACAATGAGCAGTTCTTC
J: TRBJ2-3; V: TRBV5-6; size: -; D: -; CDR3: CASSLVQGSDTQYF; DNA: TGTGCCAGCAGCTTGGTGCAGGGCTCAGATACGCAGTATTTT
J: TRBJ2-7; V: TRBV7-9; size: once; D: -; CDR3: CASSDGLGGNPHF; DNA: TGTGCCAGCAGTGACGGTTTGGGGGGAAACCCGCACTTC
J: TRBJ2-1; V: TRBV9; size: few; D: TRBD1; CDR3: CASSVVVPGQGYNEQFF; DNA: TGTGCCAGCAGCGTAGTTGTTCCGGGACAGGGATACAATGAGCAGTTCTTC
J: TRBJ1-3; V: TRBV6-1; size: -; D: -; CDR3: CASSERWTDGNTIYF; DNA: TGTGCCAGCAGTGAAAGGTGGACAGATGGAAACACCATATATTTT
J: TRBJ2-7; V: TRBV15; size: -; D: TRBD1; CDR3: CATSRGQGAYEQYF; DNA: TGTGCCACCAGCAGAGGGCAGGGGGCTTACGAGCAGTACTTC
J: TRBJ1-2; V: TRBV19; size: -; D: TRBD1; CDR3: CASSMGQGRPYYGYTF; DNA: TGTGCCAGTAGTATGGGACAGGGGCGCCCGTACTATGGCTACACCTTC
J: TRBJ1-5; V: TRBV5-4; size: few; D: -; CDR3: CASSWGGRASNQPQHF; DNA: TGTGCCAGCAGCTGGGGCGGCAGGGCGAGCAATCAGCCCCAGCATTTT
J: TRBJ2-1; V: TRBV19; size: -; D: TRBD2; CDR3: CASSQISSGPYNEQFF; DNA: TGTGCCAGTAGCCAAATTTCTAGCGGACCTTACAATGAGCAGTTCTTC
J: TRBJ2-5; V: TRBV10-3; size: -; D: TRBD1; CDR3: CAISVGQGREETQYF; DNA: TGTGCCATCAGTGTGGGACAGGGGCGTGAGGAGACCCAGTACTTC
J: TRBJ1-6; V: TRBV5-8; size: -; D: TRBD1; CDR3: CASSDKRQGYNSPLHF; DNA: TGTGCCAGCAGCGATAAACGACAGGGTTATAATTCACCCCTCCACTTT
J: TRBJ1-6; V: TRBV15; size: few; D: TRBD1; CDR3: CATSRERTGGGSPLHF; DNA: TGTGCCACCAGCAGAGAGCGGACAGGGGGGGGATCACCCCTCCACTTT
J: TRBJ2-2; V: TRBV10-3; size: -; D: -; CDR3: CAISAGLVNTGELFF; DNA: TGTGCCATCAGTGCGGGTCTCGTGAACACCGGGGAGCTGTTTTTT
J: TRBJ2-7; V: TRBV21-1; size: -; D: -; CDR3: CAQGDQFSPHAPGQGSYEQYF; DNA: TGTGCCCAGGGGGATCAATTTTCCCCGCATGCACCGGGACAGGGCTCCTACGAGCAGTACTTC
J: TRBJ1-6; V: TRBV9; size: -; D: -; CDR3: CASSVAWQGENSPLHF; DNA: TGTGCCAGCAGCGTAGCTTGGCAGGGTGAAAATTCACCCCTCCACTTT
J: TRBJ2-1; V: TRBV18; size: -; D: TRBD2; CDR3: CASATGLAFDNEQFF; DNA: TGTGCCAGCGCCACGGGACTAGCGTTCGACAATGAGCAGTTCTTC
J: TRBJ1-2; V: TRBV3-1/TRBV3-2; size: -; D: -; CDR3: CASSREGSNYGYTF; DNA: TGTGCCAGCAGCCGGGAGGGATCAAACTATGGCTACACCTTC
J: TRBJ2-7; V: TRBV11-2; size: -; D: -; CDR3: CASTHRPPPGYEQYF; DNA: TGTGCCAGTACCCATCGGCCTCCGCCAGGCTACGAGCAGTACTTC
J: TRBJ1-1; V: TRBV9; size: -; D: -; CDR3: CASSVGPGLNTEAFF; DNA: TGTGCCAGCAGCGTAGGCCCAGGGTTGAACACTGAAGCTTTCTTT
J: TRBJ2-2; V: TRBV4-2; size: -; D: TRBD2; CDR3: CASSQELAGGLDTGELFF; DNA: TGTGCCAGCAGCCAAGAATTAGCGGGGGGATTGGACACCGGGGAGCTGTTTTTT
J: TRBJ2-6; V: TRBV11-3; size: -; D: -; CDR3: CASSLGSSGANVLTF; DNA: TGTGCCAGCAGCTTAGGCAGCTCTGGGGCCAACGTCCTGACTTTC